Listed here are 8 T cell receptor beta chains from one sample, sequenced in a study of regulatory T cells in long-lasting Graves disease. Construction of the TCR beta libraries employed iRepertoire HTBI primers in conjunction with Arm-PCR of CDR3 regions. One entry per CDR3 protein results from TCRdb running MiXCR on the multiplex PCR reads. Of 350,000 to 550,000 distinct CDR3 sequences listed, around 15% are singletons. Time point: newly diagnosed GD, antithyroid drugs for less than 3 months. Generation of the TCR library employed RNA extracted from PBMCs. The sample was also reused in another study, on T cells in Graves' hyperthyroidism and ophthalmopathy.

This specimen consisted of peripheral blood mononuclear cells (PBMCs), obtained at new diagnosis, from a patient treated with antithyroid drugs. These receptor sequences come from a woman aged 45-65 years with Graves disease.

Points on this clonotype: This CDR3 is missing its conserved last phenylalanine or tryptophan, likely due to a read error. This sequence joins TRBV7-9 and TRBJ2-7, with D perhaps matching TRBD2 (5 bases). This CDR3 region has 13 residues. Looked up from germline, CDR1 is SEHNR and CDR2 is FQNEAQ (reference sequence). The V gene lost 2 bases and the J gene lost 2 bases, with 7 bases spanning the gap. In DNA, the CDR3 is TGTGCCAGCAGCTTAAGCGGACCCTACGAGCAGTACATC. The encoded protein is CASSLSGPYEQYI.

At least ten counts were recorded for this clonotype. The chain combines TRBV6-2 or TRBV6-3 with TRBJ2-5; 12 bases match TRBD2. The V segment lost 0 bases and the J segment 1 base; nucleotides outside the gene matches: 6. There are 18 residues in the CDR3. Germline V gene sequence: CDR1 MNHEY, CDR2 SVGEGT. CDR3 loop: CASSYSGLAGPIQETQYF. CDR3 in DNA: TGTGCCAGCAGTTACTCTGGACTAGCGGGACCAATCCAAGAGACCCAGTACTTC.

There are many counts of this clonotype. The chain recombines TRBV28 with TRBJ2-1, with 10 bases identical to TRBD2. With 5 bases clipped from V and 6 bases from J, the junction kept 4 bases outside the gene matches. The CDR3 contains 14 residues. Germline V gives CDR1 MDHEN, CDR2 SYDVKM. CDR3 region: CASSVRLAGNEQFF. The CDR3 region has the DNA TGTGCCAGCAGTGTCCGACTAGCGGGCAATGAGCAGTTCTTC.

This clonotype came up many times. The chain has TRBV2 and TRBJ2-5; possible D gene TRBD2, 5 bases. The length of the CDR3 is 14 residues. Germline CDR1 and CDR2: SNHLY and FYNNEI. Trimming took 2 bases from V and 5 from J, leaving 12 bases between them. The CDR3 coding sequence is TGTGCCAGCAGTGAAAGGGAGAGGGCCGAGACCCAGTACTTC. Its translation: CASSERERAETQYF.

There are many counts of this clonotype. CDR3 sequence: CASSQTGTYEQYF. The CDR3 DNA follows: TGTGCCAGCAGCCAGACAGGGACCTACGAGCAGTACTTC. The rearrangement joins TRBV16 to TRBJ2-7, with 7 positions matching TRBD1. Germline assignment: CDR1 KGHSY and CDR2 FQNENV. This CDR3 is 13 amino acids long. With 3 bases clipped from V and 2 bases from J, the junction kept 1 base outside the gene matches.

Ten or more counts support this clonotype. The J gene is TRBJ2-5, the V gene TRBV5-1, with D perhaps TRBD1 (5 bases). CDR3 size: 15 residues. V was shortened by 2 bases and J by 0 bases, with 11 bases between the two germline ends. Germline loops: CDR1 SGHRS, CDR2 YFSETQ. CDR3 loop: CASSFTQEYQETQYF. The CDR3 coding sequence is TGCGCCAGCAGCTTTACACAGGAGTACCAAGAGACCCAGTACTTC.

This clonotype has ten or more counts. The CDR3 sequence is CASSGRRDYEQYF. CDR3 bases: TGTGCCAGCAGCGGGCGGAGGGACTACGAGCAGTACTTC. The chain combines TRBV28 with TRBJ2-7, with TRBD2 as a possible D gene (6 bases). Germline V gives CDR1 MDHEN, CDR2 SYDVKM. The germline V and J ends were trimmed by 6 bases and 3 bases, with 12 bases remaining between them. The CDR3 length is 13 residues.

This clonotype has at least ten counts. J is TRBJ1-2 and V is TRBV28; D remains unclear. CDR3 length equals 13 residues. Germline lookup yields CDR1 MDHEN and CDR2 SYDVKM. V was pared by 5 bases and J by 4 bases, with 11 bases between. The CDR3 bases are TGTGCCAGCAGTGGGTATCGGGCCTATGGCTACACCTTC. It translates to CASSGYRAYGYTF.